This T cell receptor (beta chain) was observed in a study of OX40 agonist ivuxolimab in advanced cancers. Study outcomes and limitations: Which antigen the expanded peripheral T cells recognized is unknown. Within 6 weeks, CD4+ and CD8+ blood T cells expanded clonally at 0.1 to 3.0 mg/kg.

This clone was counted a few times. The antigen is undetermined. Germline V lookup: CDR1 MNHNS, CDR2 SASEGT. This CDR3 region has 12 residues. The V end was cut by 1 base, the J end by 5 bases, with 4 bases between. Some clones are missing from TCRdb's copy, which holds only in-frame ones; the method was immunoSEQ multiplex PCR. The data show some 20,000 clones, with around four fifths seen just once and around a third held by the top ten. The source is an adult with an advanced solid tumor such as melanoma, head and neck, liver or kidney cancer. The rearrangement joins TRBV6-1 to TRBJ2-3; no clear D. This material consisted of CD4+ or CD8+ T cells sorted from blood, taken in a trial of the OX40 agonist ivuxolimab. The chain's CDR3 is CASSEVLDTQYF. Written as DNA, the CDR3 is TGTGCCAGCAGTGAAGTCCTAGATACGCAGTATTTT.